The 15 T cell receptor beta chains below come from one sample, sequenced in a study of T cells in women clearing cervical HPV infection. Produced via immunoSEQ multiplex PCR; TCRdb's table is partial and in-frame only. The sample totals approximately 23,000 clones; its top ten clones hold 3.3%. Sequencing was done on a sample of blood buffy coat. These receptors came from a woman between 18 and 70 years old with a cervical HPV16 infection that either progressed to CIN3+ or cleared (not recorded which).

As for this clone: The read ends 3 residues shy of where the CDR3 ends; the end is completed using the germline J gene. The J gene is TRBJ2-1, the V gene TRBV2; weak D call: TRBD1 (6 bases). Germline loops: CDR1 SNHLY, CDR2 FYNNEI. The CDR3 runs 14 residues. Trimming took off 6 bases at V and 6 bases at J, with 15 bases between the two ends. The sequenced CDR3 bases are TGTGCCAGCAGGACAGGTCTCGGTGTCAATGAG. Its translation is CASRTGLGVNE. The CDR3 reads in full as CASRTGLGVNEQFF.

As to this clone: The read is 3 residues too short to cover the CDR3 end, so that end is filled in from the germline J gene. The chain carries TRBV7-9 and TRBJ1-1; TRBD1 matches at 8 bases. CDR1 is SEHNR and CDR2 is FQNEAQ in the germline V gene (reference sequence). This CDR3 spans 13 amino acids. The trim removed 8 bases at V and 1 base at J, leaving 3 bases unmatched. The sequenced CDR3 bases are TGTGCCAGCTCCAGGGGGCCGAACACTGAA. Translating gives CASSRGPNTE. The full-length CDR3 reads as CASSRGPNTEAFF.

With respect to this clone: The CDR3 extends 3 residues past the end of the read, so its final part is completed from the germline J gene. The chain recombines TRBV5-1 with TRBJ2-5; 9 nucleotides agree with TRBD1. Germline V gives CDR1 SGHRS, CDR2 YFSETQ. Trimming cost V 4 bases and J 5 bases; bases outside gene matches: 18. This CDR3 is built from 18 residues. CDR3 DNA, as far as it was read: TGCGCCAGCAGCATTACTGGGGACAGGGCAAAGGTGGGGGAGACC. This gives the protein CASSITGDRAKVGET. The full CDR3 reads CASSITGDRAKVGETQYF.

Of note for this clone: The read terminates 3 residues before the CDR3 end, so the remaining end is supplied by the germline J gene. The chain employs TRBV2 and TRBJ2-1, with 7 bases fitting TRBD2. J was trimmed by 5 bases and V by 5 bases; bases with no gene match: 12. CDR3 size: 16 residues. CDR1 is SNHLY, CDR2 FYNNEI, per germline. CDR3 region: CASSLPGLKGDNEQFF. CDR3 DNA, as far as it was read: TGTGCCAGCAGTCTTCCGGGACTAAAAGGGGACAATGAG. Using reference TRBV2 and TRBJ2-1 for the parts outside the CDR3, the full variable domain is EPEVTQTPSHQVTQMGQEVILRCVPISNHLYFYWYRQILGQKVEFLVSFYNNEISEKSEIFDDQFSVERPDGSNFTLKIRSTKLEDSAMYFCASSLPGLKGDNEQFFGPGTRLTVL.

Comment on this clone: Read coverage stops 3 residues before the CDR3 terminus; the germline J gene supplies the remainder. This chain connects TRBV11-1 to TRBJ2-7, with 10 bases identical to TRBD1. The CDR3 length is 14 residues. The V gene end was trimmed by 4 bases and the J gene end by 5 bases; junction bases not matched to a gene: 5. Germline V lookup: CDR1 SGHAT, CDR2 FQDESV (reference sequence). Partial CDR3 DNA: TGTGCCAGCAGCTCGTCGGGACAGGGGAACGAG. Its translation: CASSSSGQGNE. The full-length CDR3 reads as CASSSSGQGNEQYF.

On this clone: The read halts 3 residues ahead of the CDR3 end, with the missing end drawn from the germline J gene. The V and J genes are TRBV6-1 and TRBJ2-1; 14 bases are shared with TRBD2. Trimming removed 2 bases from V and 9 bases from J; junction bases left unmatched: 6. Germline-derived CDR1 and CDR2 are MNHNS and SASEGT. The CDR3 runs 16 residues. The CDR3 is CASSETGLAGGGEQFF. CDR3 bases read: TGTGCCAGCAGTGAAACCGGACTAGCGGGAGGTGGTGAG.

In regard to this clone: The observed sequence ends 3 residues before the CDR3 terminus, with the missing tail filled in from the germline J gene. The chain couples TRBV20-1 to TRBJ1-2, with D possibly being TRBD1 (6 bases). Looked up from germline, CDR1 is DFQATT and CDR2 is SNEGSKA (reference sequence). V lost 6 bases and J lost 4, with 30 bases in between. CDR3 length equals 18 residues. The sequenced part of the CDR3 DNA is TGCAGTGCGCAAAGAAGGGGACATCAAATTCAAATTTCCTATGGC. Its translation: CSAQRRGHQIQISYG. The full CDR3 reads CSAQRRGHQIQISYGYTF.

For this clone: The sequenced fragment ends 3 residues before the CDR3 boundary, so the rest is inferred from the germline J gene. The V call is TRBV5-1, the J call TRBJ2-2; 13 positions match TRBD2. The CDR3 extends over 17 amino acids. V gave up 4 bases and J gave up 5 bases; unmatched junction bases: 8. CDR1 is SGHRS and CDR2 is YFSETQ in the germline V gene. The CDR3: CASSPWTSGSGTGELFF. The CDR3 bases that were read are TGCGCCAGCAGCCCGTGGACTAGCGGGAGTGGGACCGGGGAG.

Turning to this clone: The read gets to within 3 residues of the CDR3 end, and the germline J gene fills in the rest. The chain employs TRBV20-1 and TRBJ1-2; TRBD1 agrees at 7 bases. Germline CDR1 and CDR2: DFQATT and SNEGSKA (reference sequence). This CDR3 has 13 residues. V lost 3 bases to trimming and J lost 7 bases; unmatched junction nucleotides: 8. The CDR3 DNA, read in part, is TGCAGTGCTAGCCTAGACAGGGATCGTGGC. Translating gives CSASLDRDRG. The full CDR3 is CSASLDRDRGYTF.

Incomplete CDR3 DNA: TGTGCCAGCAGACATACAACAGGGTGGGGC. Its translation is CASRHTTGWG. Given in full, the CDR3 is CASRHTTGWGYTF. The chain couples TRBV7-2 to TRBJ1-2; possibly TRBD1 for D (6 bases). The read halts 3 residues ahead of the CDR3 end, with the missing end drawn from the germline J gene. The CDR3 runs to 13 residues. CDR1 and CDR2 from the germline V gene are SGHTA and FQGNSA. Looking up the rest from reference TRBV7-2 and TRBJ1-2 gives the full variable domain: GAGVSQSPSNKVTEKGKDVELRCDPISGHTALYWYRQSLGQGLEFLIYFQGNSAPDKSGLPSDRFSAERTGGSVSTLTIQRTQQEDSAVYLCASRHTTGWGYTFGSGTRLTVV.

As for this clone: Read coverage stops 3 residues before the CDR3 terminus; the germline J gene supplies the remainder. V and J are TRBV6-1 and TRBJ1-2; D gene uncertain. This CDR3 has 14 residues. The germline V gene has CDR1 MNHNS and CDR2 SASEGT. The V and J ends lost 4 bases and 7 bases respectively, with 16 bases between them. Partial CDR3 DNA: TGTGCCAGCAGTGCGGGTCGCCTGGTTAGTGGC. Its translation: CASSAGRLVSG. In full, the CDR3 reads CASSAGRLVSGYTF.

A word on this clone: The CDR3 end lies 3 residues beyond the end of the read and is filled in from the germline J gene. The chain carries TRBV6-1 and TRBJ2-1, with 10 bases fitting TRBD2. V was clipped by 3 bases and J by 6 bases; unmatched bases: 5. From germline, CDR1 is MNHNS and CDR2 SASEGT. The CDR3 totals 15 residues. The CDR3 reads CASSDSSGSGNEQFF. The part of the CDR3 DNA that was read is TGTGCCAGCAGTGATTCTAGCGGGAGCGGCAATGAG.

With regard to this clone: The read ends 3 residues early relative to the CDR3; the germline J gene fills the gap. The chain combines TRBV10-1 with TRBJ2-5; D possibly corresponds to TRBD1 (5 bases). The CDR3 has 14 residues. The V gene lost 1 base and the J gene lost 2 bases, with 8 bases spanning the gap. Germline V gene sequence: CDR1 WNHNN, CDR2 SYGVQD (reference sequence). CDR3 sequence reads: CASSELGDQETQYF. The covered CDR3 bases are TGCGCCAGCAGTGAGTTAGGGGATCAAGAGACC.

CDR3 bases read: TGTGCCAGTAGTATGCAACAGGGGTTTGGCAATCAGCCC. Encoded protein: CASSMQQGFGNQP. The whole CDR3 sequence is CASSMQQGFGNQPQHF. The V call is TRBV19, the J call TRBJ1-5, with 7 bases matching TRBD1. The read ends 3 residues shy of where the CDR3 ends; the end is completed using the germline J gene. CDR3 length: 16 amino acids. The V gene end was trimmed by 3 bases and the J gene end by 2 bases; junction bases not matched to a gene: 7. Germline V CDR1 and CDR2: LNHDA, SQIVND (reference sequence).

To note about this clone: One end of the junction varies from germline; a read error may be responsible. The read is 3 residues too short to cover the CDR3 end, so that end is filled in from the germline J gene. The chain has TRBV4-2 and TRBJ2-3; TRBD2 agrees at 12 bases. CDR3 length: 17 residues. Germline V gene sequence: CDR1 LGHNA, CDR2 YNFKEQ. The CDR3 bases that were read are TGCGCCAGCAGCCAAGCCCTAGCGGGAGGGGACACAGATACG. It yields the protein CASSQALAGGDTDT. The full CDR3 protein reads CASSQALAGGDTDTQYF.